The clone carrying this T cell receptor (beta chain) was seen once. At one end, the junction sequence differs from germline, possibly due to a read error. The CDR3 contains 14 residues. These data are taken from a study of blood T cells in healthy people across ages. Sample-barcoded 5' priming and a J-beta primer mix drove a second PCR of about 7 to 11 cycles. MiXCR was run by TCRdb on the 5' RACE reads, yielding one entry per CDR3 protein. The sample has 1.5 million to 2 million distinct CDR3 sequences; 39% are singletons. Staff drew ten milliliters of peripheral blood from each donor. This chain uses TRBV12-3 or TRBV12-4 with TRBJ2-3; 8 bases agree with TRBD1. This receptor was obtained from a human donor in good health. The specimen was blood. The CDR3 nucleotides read TGTACCAGCAGCAAGGGACAGGCAACAGATACGCAGTATTTT. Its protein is CTSSKGQATDTQYF.